Presented here are 21 T cell receptor beta chains from one specimen sequenced in a study of T cells after yellow fever vaccination. TCRdb re-analysed the 5' RACE reads in MiXCR, keeping a single row per CDR3 protein. This table has about 99,000 distinct CDR3 sequences, 4.5% to 6% appearing once. The sample here was CD8+ T cells sorted from PBMCs, taken 10 days after the yellow fever booster vaccination. Receptors were obtained from a man in his late teens or twenties who received the YFV17D yellow fever vaccine.

This clonotype turned up a few times. This chain links TRBV9 with TRBJ1-6; D is undetermined. Trimming removed 4 bases from V and 9 bases from J, with 11 bases in between. The germline CDR1 and CDR2 sequences are SGDLS and YYNGEE. The CDR3 length is 13 residues. As DNA, the CDR3 is TGTGCCAGCAGCTTAGAGGGCTTTTCACCCCTCCACTTT. Its translation: CASSLEGFSPLHF.

This clonotype was seen more than once but under ten times. The chain is built from TRBV7-9 and TRBJ2-3, with D tentatively TRBD1 (6 bases). The CDR3 sequence is 11 residues long. Looked up from germline, CDR1 is SEHNR and CDR2 is FQNEAQ (reference sequence). The V end lost 5 bases, the J end lost 14 bases, and 14 bases lay between the germline ends. The CDR3 protein is CASSPGTLGYF. The CDR3 bases are TGTGCCAGCAGCCCCGGGACATTGGGGTATTTT.

This clonotype came up a few times. The chain recombines TRBV25-1 with TRBJ2-5; 9 positions agree with TRBD1. V lost 6 bases, J lost 5 bases, and 10 bases stayed unmatched. This CDR3 has 15 residues. Germline CDR1 MGHDK, CDR2 SYGVNS. The CDR3 DNA follows: TGTGCCAGCAGCCCCGGGACAGGGCTTTTCGAGACCCAGTACTTC. Its translation: CASSPGTGLFETQYF.

The V gene is TRBV7-3, the J gene TRBJ2-3, with 8 bases fitting TRBD2. J lost 0 bases, V lost 2 bases, and 1 base had no gene match. Germline V gene data show CDR1 as SGHTA and CDR2 as FQGTGA. The CDR3 runs 15 residues. The CDR3 is CASSLAGGSTDTQYF. The CDR3 DNA follows: TGTGCCAGCAGCTTAGCGGGGGGTAGCACAGATACGCAGTATTTT.

Only a few counts were recorded for this clonotype. The chain couples TRBV9 to TRBJ2-2; tentative D call: TRBD2 (6 bases). Deletions cut 0 bases from V and 6 bases from J, with 12 bases between. The germline gives CDR1 SGDLS, CDR2 YYNGEE. CDR3 length: 15 amino acids. The CDR3 coding sequence is TGTGCCAGCAGCGTAGAAGTGTCGGGGGCCGGGGAGCTGTTTTTT. Translating it yields CASSVEVSGAGELFF.

Only a few counts were recorded for this clonotype. This chain uses TRBV27 with TRBJ2-2; D is uncertain. CDR1 MNHEY and CDR2 SMNVEV come from the germline V gene (reference sequence). The CDR3 spans 15 residues. Trimming left V 6 bases short and J 1 base short, with 12 bases between. CDR3 nucleotides: TGTGCCAGCAGACGAAGGGAATGGAACACCGGGGAGCTGTTTTTT. It encodes CASRRREWNTGELFF.

This rearrangement joins TRBV6-2 or TRBV6-3 to TRBJ1-1; 9 bases map to TRBD1. The CDR3 is 15 amino acids. CDR1 is MNHEY and CDR2 is SVGEGT in the germline V gene. V dropped 4 bases and J dropped 5; count of bases not matched to a gene: 8. DNA for the CDR3: TGTGCCAGCAGTTTCTCACAGGGGGCAAGGACTGAAGCTTTCTTT. This gives the protein CASSFSQGARTEAFF.

This clonotype was seen only a few times. This chain uses TRBV20-1 with TRBJ1-2; a possible D gene is TRBD1 (5 bases). The CDR3 totals 16 residues. CDR1 is DFQATT, CDR2 SNEGSKA, per germline (reference sequence). The ends were cut back, 0 bases at V and 3 bases at J, with 17 bases in the middle. This chain's CDR3 is CSARDGPGTGDYGYTF. The DNA of the CDR3 is TGCAGTGCTAGAGATGGCCCCGGGACGGGGGACTATGGCTACACCTTC.

This chain connects TRBV30 to TRBJ2-3; the D is unclear. Germline V gene sequence: CDR1 GTSNPN, CDR2 SVGIG (reference sequence). CDR3 length equals 11 residues. The germline V and J ends were trimmed by 3 bases and 5 bases, with 6 bases remaining between them. The CDR3 sequence is CAWRVGDTQYF. The CDR3 DNA sequence: TGTGCCTGGAGGGTGGGAGATACGCAGTATTTT.

This clonotype was observed many times. CDR3 nucleotides: TGTGCCAGTAGTATAGGGACAGACACCGGGGAGCTGTTTTTT. This gives the protein CASSIGTDTGELFF. J is TRBJ2-2 and V is TRBV19; perhaps TRBD1 as D (6 bases). CDR1 LNHDA and CDR2 SQIVND come from the germline V gene (reference sequence). With 1 base removed from V and 3 bases from J, the gap between germline ends came to 6 bases. This CDR3 spans 14 amino acids. Variable domain in full (rest from reference TRBV19 and TRBJ2-2): DGGITQSPKYLFRKEGQNVTLSCEQNLNHDAMYWYRQDPGQGLRLIYYSQIVNDFQKGDIAEGYSVSREKKESFPLTVTSAQKNPTAFYLCASSIGTDTGELFFGEGSRLTVL.

The rearrangement links TRBV9 to TRBJ2-7; 9 bases line up with TRBD1. Germline-derived CDR1 and CDR2 are SGDLS and YYNGEE. CDR3 length: 16 residues. With V trimmed by 3 bases and J by 1 base, 8 bases remained unmatched. CDR3: CASSGGRDRASYEQYF. CDR3 coding DNA: TGTGCCAGCAGCGGGGGACGGGACAGGGCGTCCTACGAGCAGTACTTC.

The rearrangement joins TRBV6-2 or TRBV6-3 to TRBJ2-7, with D possibly matching TRBD2 (5 bases). This CDR3 is 15 amino acids long. CDR1 is MNHEY and CDR2 is SVGEGT in the germline V gene. V was pared by 2 bases and J by 0 bases, with 11 bases between. CDR3 in DNA: TGTGCCAGCAGTTACGGAGCGGACCCCTCCTACGAGCAGTACTTC. Its protein product is CASSYGADPSYEQYF.

The chain has TRBV14 and TRBJ2-7; perhaps TRBD1 as D (8 bases). V was trimmed by 1 base and J by 4 bases, leaving 26 bases between them. CDR3 length equals 19 residues. Germline V gives CDR1 SGHDN, CDR2 FVKESK. The chain's CDR3 is CASSQGSGGDGQGSYEQYF. The CDR3 nucleotides are TGTGCCAGCAGCCAAGGTTCAGGGGGGGACGGACAGGGTTCGTACGAGCAGTACTTC.

This clonotype was found a few times. This chain uses TRBV7-2 with TRBJ2-3; D may be TRBD1 or TRBD2 (5 bases each). V was trimmed by 3 bases and J by 4 bases, leaving 8 bases between them. This CDR3 region has 13 residues. The germline gives CDR1 SGHTA, CDR2 FQGNSA. CDR3 bases: TGTGCCAGCAGCTTTGGGGGATCAGATACGCAGTATTTT. Translated: CASSFGGSDTQYF.

This clonotype was seen more than once but under ten times. The chain combines TRBV7-2 with TRBJ2-7; D remains unclear. The CDR3 totals 14 residues. Trimming cost V 5 bases and J 2 bases, with 13 bases left between them. Germline values: CDR1 SGHTA, CDR2 FQGNSA. This CDR3 reads CASSIVFVTYEQYF. In DNA, the CDR3 is TGTGCCAGCAGCATAGTATTTGTTACCTACGAGCAGTACTTC.

This clonotype was counted between two and nine times. The chain combines TRBV5-1 with TRBJ2-7; TRBD1 matches at 9 bases. The V gene end was trimmed by 5 bases and the J gene end by 6 bases; junction bases not matched to a gene: 9. CDR3 length equals 14 residues. Germline lookup yields CDR1 SGHRS and CDR2 YFSETQ. The CDR3 DNA reads as TGCGCCAGCAGTGCCGGACAGGGGAGAGCCGAGCAGTACTTC. Its protein is CASSAGQGRAEQYF.

The V gene is TRBV10-3, the J gene TRBJ2-6; the D is unclear. V was cut by 6 bases and J by 2 bases, with 8 bases left in between. Germline lookup yields CDR1 ENHRY and CDR2 SYGVKD. This CDR3 spans 14 amino acids. The DNA of the CDR3 is TGTGCCATCAGGGATGACACTGGGGCCAACGTCCTGACTTTC. Translation gives CAIRDDTGANVLTF.

CDR3 nucleotides: TGTGCCAGCAGTCCATGGGCCGTCACAGATACGCAGTATTTT. Its protein product is CASSPWAVTDTQYF. The V and J genes are TRBV7-2 and TRBJ2-3, with unresolved D. The CDR3 sequence is 14 residues long. Germline-derived CDR1 and CDR2 are SGHTA and FQGNSA. Trimming left V 6 bases short and J 2 bases short, with 12 bases between.

This chain uses TRBV13 with TRBJ2-7; no clear D. CDR1 is PRHDT, CDR2 FYEKMQ, per germline (reference sequence). V lost 4 bases to trimming and J lost 2 bases, with 12 bases between them. There are 14 residues in the CDR3. CDR3 bases: TGTGCCAGCAGCTCCACGGATGGCGCCTACGAGCAGTACGTC. It codes for CASSSTDGAYEQYV.

This clonotype has just a few counts. The V call is TRBV10-3, the J call TRBJ2-2, with D maybe TRBD2 (6 bases). V lost 0 bases to trimming and J lost 4 bases, with 12 bases between them. Per the germline V gene, CDR1 is ENHRY and CDR2 is SYGVKD. This CDR3 contains 16 residues. The CDR3 spells CAISESINGGTGELFF. CDR3 DNA: TGTGCCATCAGTGAGTCCATCAACGGGGGCACCGGGGAGCTGTTTTTT.

This clonotype came up a few times. V and J are TRBV6-5 and TRBJ2-2, with D tentatively TRBD2 (6 bases). The CDR3 spans 17 residues. Germline CDR1 is MNHEY and CDR2 is SVGAGI. Trimming pared 8 bases from V and 6 bases from J, leaving 25 bases between. CDR3: CASFVGGWGERAGELFF. CDR3 nucleotides: TGTGCCAGCTTCGTTGGCGGGTGGGGGGAAAGAGCCGGGGAGCTGTTTTTT.